The following is a T cell receptor beta chain sequence with its context. Its antigen is unknown. The data were obtained in a study of T cells in Graves' hyperthyroidism and ophthalmopathy. Researchers barred patients who had uncontrolled infection, other autoimmune disease, pregnancy or lactation. Amplified TCR beta CDR3 regions came from RNA transcripts. Carried out on the TCR CDR3, a first-round RT-PCR used the HTBI primer set. TCRdb fed the multiplex PCR reads into MiXCR, producing one record per CDR3 protein. Of about 130,000 distinct CDR3 sequences detected, about 20% appear once; the ten largest clones hold around 70%. Findings of the study overall: A model of 13 V-J pairs discriminated ophthalmopathy from stable hyperthyroidism. Ophthalmopathy, which appeared later, was predicted by the model a median roughly 6.5 months before onset. Most clonotypes expanded in the thyroid (above 0.001) were also present in blood.

This TCR derives from a woman in her 50s with Graves' hyperthyroidism that later progressed to Graves' ophthalmopathy. Sequenced sample: blood.

The CDR3 DNA sequence: TGTGCCAGTAGGCCCCCGGGACTACCAGACCAGTTCTTC. Residues: CASRPPGLPDQFF. The chain has TRBV19 and TRBJ2-1; 7 bases align to TRBD2. CDR3 length: 13 amino acids. Germline V gives CDR1 LNHDA, CDR2 SQIVND (reference sequence). V lost 6 bases to trimming and J lost 13 bases; unmatched junction nucleotides: 12.